A selection of T cell receptor beta chains follows, all from one sample in a study of human T cells and chemical hapten exposure. Each CDR3 protein is one row after TCRdb ran MiXCR on the RACE reads. The sample carries under 300,000 distinct CDR3 sequences, roughly 8.9% recorded once. The source was whole blood, collected in connection with sensitization to the hapten diphenylcyclopropenone (DPC). Source of these receptors: a woman between 40 and 50 years old with alopecia areata. Some clones in this sample may be carry-over from other donors' samples. The CDR3 runs from the conserved cysteine through the conserved F or W. Each record gives: V gene, D gene, CDR3 length, J gene, clone size, CDR3 DNA, CDR3 protein. A D gene is named only where the DNA matches it firmly. Clone size is stated in some rows and not others, as once, few, many or a class when expanded.

V: TRBV29-1
D: -
length: 13
J: TRBJ1-1
size: -
DNA: TGCAGCGTTGGCGGGGGGCCGAACACTGAAGCTTTCTTT
CDR3: CSVGGGPNTEAFF

V: TRBV20-1
D: TRBD2
length: 13
J: TRBJ2-7
size: -
DNA: TGCAGTGTCTCCGGGAGGGGGACCTACGAGCAGTACTTC
CDR3: CSVSGRGTYEQYF

V: TRBV7-8
D: -
length: 15
J: TRBJ2-5
size: many
DNA: TGTGCCAGCAGCTTTAGTAGCGGAATCCAAGAGACCCAGTACTTC
CDR3: CASSFSSGIQETQYF

V: TRBV9
D: -
length: 13
J: TRBJ1-1
size: -
DNA: TGTGCCAGCAGCGTAGGAGGTCAGACTGAAGCTTTCTTT
CDR3: CASSVGGQTEAFF

V: TRBV7-6
D: -
length: 15
J: TRBJ2-5
size: few
DNA: TGTGCCAGCAGCTTAATAGCGGCATCCCAAGAGACCCAGTACTTC
CDR3: CASSLIAASQETQYF

V: TRBV29-1
D: -
length: 14
J: TRBJ2-4
size: few
DNA: TGCAGCGTTGCCACAGGTAGCCGGGGAAACATTCAGTACTTC
CDR3: CSVATGSRGNIQYF

V: TRBV4-2
D: -
length: 15
J: TRBJ2-5
size: -
DNA: TGTGCCAGCAGCCAAGCCGGGACCCTACAAGAGACCCAGTACTTC
CDR3: CASSQAGTLQETQYF

V: TRBV9
D: -
length: 15
J: TRBJ2-1
size: few
DNA: TGTGCCAGCAGCGTAGGACGGGACCGGTCCTCTGGGCAGTTCTTC
CDR3: CASSVGRDRSSGQFF

V: TRBV7-2
D: -
length: 12
J: TRBJ1-1
size: few
DNA: TGTGCCAGCAGCTTAGAGAGACCTACGGCTTTCTTT
CDR3: CASSLERPTAFF

V: TRBV4-2
D: TRBD1
length: 15
J: TRBJ2-7
size: many
DNA: TGTGCCAGCAGCCAACCGGGACAGGGTGCCTACGAGCAGTACTTC
CDR3: CASSQPGQGAYEQYF

V: TRBV5-6
D: -
length: 14
J: TRBJ2-4
size: -
DNA: TGTGCCAGCAGCTTCTGGACCCTACCTAACATTCAGTACTTC
CDR3: CASSFWTLPNIQYF

V: TRBV19
D: -
length: 12
J: TRBJ2-2
size: -
DNA: TGTGCCAGTGAGCGCGACACCGGGGAGCTGTTTTTT
CDR3: CASERDTGELFF

V: TRBV6-2/TRBV6-3
D: TRBD2
length: 14
J: TRBJ2-3
size: -
DNA: TGTGCCAGCAGTTACCGGGACTATACAGATACGCAGTATTTT
CDR3: CASSYRDYTDTQYF

V: TRBV7-9
D: -
length: 13
J: TRBJ2-5
size: -
DNA: TGTGCCAGCCTCCTCGGGTCGCAAGAGACCCAGTACTTC
CDR3: CASLLGSQETQYF

V: TRBV5-1
D: -
length: 14
J: TRBJ2-1
size: -
DNA: TGCGCCAGCAGCTTTGACAGACCTGGGAATGAGCAGTTCTTC
CDR3: CASSFDRPGNEQFF

V: TRBV20-1
D: -
length: 14
J: TRBJ1-3
size: many
DNA: TGCAGTGCTAGTCGTGGGATCTCTGGAAACACCATATATTTT
CDR3: CSASRGISGNTIYF

V: TRBV12-3/TRBV12-4
D: -
length: 15
J: TRBJ2-1
size: few
DNA: TGTGCCAGCACCATCGACATGAGCTCCTACAATGAGCAGTTCTTC
CDR3: CASTIDMSSYNEQFF

V: TRBV7-2
D: TRBD2
length: 16
J: TRBJ2-3
size: -
DNA: TGTGCCAGCAGCTTTTGGACTAGCGGGAAGGGAGATACGCAGTATTTT
CDR3: CASSFWTSGKGDTQYF

V: TRBV11-2
D: -
length: 13
J: TRBJ2-1
size: many
DNA: TGTGCCAGCACCCAGGGGTCCTACAATGAGCAGTTCTTC
CDR3: CASTQGSYNEQFF

V: TRBV11-2
D: -
length: 12
J: TRBJ2-1
size: few
DNA: TGTGCCAGCAGTTCCGCCCCGACAGAGCGGTTCTTC
CDR3: CASSSAPTERFF

V: TRBV3-1
D: -
length: 13
J: TRBJ2-1
size: -
DNA: TGTGCCAGCCGGGAAACCCGCTACAATGAGCAGTTCTTC
CDR3: CASRETRYNEQFF

V: TRBV20-1
D: -
length: 14
J: TRBJ2-5
size: few
DNA: TGCAGTGCTCCGAGGCTAGCCGAAAGAGAGACCCAGTACTTC
CDR3: CSAPRLAERETQYF

V: TRBV2
D: -
length: 12
J: TRBJ2-5
size: -
DNA: TGTGCCAGCAGTGAGCAGAAAGAGACCCAGTACTTC
CDR3: CASSEQKETQYF

V: TRBV4-2
D: -
length: 15
J: TRBJ2-3
size: few
DNA: TGTGCCAGCAGCCAAGAGTGGACCCGCACAGATACGCAGTATTTT
CDR3: CASSQEWTRTDTQYF

V: TRBV7-2
D: TRBD2
length: 16
J: TRBJ2-2
size: few
DNA: TGTGCCAGCAGCTTAGCACTAGCGGGAGTTCACGGGGAGCTGTTTTTT
CDR3: CASSLALAGVHGELFF

V: TRBV6-2/TRBV6-3
D: -
length: 14
J: TRBJ1-5
size: -
DNA: TGTGCCAGCCCGGGAAGGGGGAGCAATCAGCCCCAGCATTTT
CDR3: CASPGRGSNQPQHF

V: TRBV7-9
D: -
length: 15
J: TRBJ2-1
size: -
DNA: TGTGCCAGCAGCGCGACCTTCACGGGAAACAATGAGCAGTTCTTC
CDR3: CASSATFTGNNEQFF

V: TRBV21-1
D: -
length: 19
J: TRBJ2-1
size: few
DNA: TGTGCCAGCAGCAAAGGGGAGGTTGCTAGCGGGAGGTTCCCCCATGAGCAGTTCTTC
CDR3: CASSKGEVASGRFPHEQFF

V: TRBV11-3
D: TRBD2
length: 15
J: TRBJ2-4
size: -
DNA: TGTGCCAGCAGCTTAGCCTCGACTAGCGAAGGCATTCAGTACTTC
CDR3: CASSLASTSEGIQYF